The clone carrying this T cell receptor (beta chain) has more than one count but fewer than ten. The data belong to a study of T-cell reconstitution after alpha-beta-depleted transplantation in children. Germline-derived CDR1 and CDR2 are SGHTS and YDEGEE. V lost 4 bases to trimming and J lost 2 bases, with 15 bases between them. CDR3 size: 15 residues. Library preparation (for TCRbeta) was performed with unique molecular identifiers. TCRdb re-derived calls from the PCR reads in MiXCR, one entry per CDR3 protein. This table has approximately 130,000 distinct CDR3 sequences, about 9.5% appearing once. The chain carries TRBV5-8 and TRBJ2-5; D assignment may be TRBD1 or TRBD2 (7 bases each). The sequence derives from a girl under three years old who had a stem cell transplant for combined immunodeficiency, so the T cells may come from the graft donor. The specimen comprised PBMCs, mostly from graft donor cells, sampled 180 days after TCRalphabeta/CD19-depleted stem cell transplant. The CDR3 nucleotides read TGTGCCAGCAGCCCAGGGAGGGGGCTTCAAGAGACCCAGTACTTC. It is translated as CASSPGRGLQETQYF.